This TCR beta chain was sequenced in a study of blood T cells in healthy people across ages. Overall study context: Every two T cells gave about one barcoded beta molecule via template switching.

The CDR3 has 15 residues. Trimming took 3 bases from V and 1 from J, leaving 11 bases between them. The germline V gene encodes CDR1 SGDLS and CDR2 YYNGEE. The use of a sample-barcoded 5' primer and a J-beta primer mix characterized a second PCR of about 6 to 11 cycles. CDR3-containing paired-end reads numbering at least 2.5 million came from each sample. MiXCR, run by TCRdb on the 5' RACE reads, gives a single entry per CDR3 protein. This table has 1.8 million or so distinct CDR3 sequences, 35% to 50% appearing once. Each sample yielded at least 5 micrograms of PBMC total RNA. Sequenced input: blood. This chain connects TRBV9 to TRBJ2-1; possibly TRBD2 for D (5 bases). The source of this sequence is a human donor in good health. CDR3 amino acids: CASSAGSGSYNEQFF. The CDR3 coding sequence is TGTGCCAGCAGCGCAGGATCGGGGTCCTACAATGAGCAGTTCTTC.